This T cell receptor (beta chain) derives from a study of CD8+ T cells in alopecia areata. Study summary: C3H/HeJ graft donors with spontaneous alopecia, aged roughly 6-12 months, supplied skin that was transplanted onto female C3H/HeJ mice aged about 6-10 weeks.

Sequencing used cDNA as its template, made by extracting RNA and reverse transcribing it. This table comes from immunoSEQ multiplex PCR, and its TCRdb copy is limited to in-frame clones, with some not included. The sample includes 290,000 or so clones, none of them occurring once. A few counts support this clone. Its matching antigen is unknown. Any gene name here is a mouse gene name. Study results and limitations: For lesional scalp, especially alopecia totalis/universalis, clonality was higher than in normal scalp. Whereas mice showed it more clearly, TCR sharing across patients was murkier, possibly because of HLA.

On the basis of CD4, CD8alpha, NKG2D, NKG2ACE and other markers, pooled cutaneous lymph node cells were sorted. The sequence came from a C3H/HeJ mouse with alopecia areata. The strain's MHC type: H2-k. Sequencing used CD4+ T cells sorted from a lymph node.

Here the CDR3 reads CASSPGTGGSSAETLYF. The CDR3 DNA, read in part, is TGTGCCAGCAGCCCAGGGACTGGGGGGTCTAGTGCAGAA. This chain uses TRBV5 with TRBJ2-3, with 12 positions matching TRBD2. The read finishes 4 residues shy of the CDR3 end, and the germline J gene is used to complete it. CDR1 is LGHNA and CDR2 is YNLKQL in the germline V gene (reference sequence). V was clipped by 4 bases and J by 0 bases; unmatched bases: 5. The CDR3 runs 17 residues.